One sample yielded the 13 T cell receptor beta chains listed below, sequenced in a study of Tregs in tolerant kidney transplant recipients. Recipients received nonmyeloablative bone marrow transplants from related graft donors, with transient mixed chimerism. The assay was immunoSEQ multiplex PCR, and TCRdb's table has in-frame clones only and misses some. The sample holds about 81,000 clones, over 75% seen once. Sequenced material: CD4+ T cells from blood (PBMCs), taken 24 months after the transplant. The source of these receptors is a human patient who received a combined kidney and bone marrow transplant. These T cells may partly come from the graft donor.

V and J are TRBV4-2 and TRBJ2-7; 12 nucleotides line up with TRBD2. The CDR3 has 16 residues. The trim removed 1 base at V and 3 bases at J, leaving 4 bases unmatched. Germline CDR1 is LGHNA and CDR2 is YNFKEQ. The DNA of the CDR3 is TGTGCCAGCAGCCAAGGACTAGCGGGAGTAGGCTACGAGCAGTACTTC. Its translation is CASSQGLAGVGYEQYF.

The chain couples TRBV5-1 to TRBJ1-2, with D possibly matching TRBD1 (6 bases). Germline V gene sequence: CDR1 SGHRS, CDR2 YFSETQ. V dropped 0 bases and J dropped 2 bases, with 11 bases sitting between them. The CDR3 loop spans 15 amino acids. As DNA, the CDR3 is TGCGCCAGCAGCTTGGGCAGGGGCCCAAACTATGGCTACACCTTC. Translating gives CASSLGRGPNYGYTF.

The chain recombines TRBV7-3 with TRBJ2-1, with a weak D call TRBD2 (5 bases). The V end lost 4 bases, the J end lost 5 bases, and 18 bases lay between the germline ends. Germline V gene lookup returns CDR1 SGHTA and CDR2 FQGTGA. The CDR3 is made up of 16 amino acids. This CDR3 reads CASSSQSGEGDNEQFF. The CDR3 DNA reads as TGTGCCAGCAGCTCCCAGAGCGGAGAGGGCGACAATGAGCAGTTCTTC.

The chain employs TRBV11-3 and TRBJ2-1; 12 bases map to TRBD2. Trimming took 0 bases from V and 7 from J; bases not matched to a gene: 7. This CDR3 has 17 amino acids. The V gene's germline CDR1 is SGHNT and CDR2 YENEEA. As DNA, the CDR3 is TGTGCCAGCAGCTTAGATTCCCTAGCGGGGGGGATAAATGAGCAGTTCTTC. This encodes CASSLDSLAGGINEQFF.

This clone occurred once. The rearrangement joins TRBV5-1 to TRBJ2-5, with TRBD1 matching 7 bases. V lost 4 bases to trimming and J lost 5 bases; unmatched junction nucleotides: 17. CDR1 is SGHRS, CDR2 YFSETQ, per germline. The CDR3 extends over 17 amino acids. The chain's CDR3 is CASSITPDRALWETQYF. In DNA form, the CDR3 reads TGCGCCAGCAGCATAACCCCCGACAGGGCCCTATGGGAGACCCAGTACTTC. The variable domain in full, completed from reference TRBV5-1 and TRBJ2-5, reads KAGVTQTPRYLIKTRGQQVTLSCSPISGHRSVSWYQQTPGQGLQFLFEYFSETQRNKGNFPGRFSGRQFSNSRSEMNVSTLELGDSALYLCASSITPDRALWETQYFGPGTRLLVL.

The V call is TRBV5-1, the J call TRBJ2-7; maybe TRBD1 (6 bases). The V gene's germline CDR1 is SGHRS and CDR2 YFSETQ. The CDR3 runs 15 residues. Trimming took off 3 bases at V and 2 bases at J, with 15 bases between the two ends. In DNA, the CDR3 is TGCGCCAGCAGCTCCCGGGACATCGAAGCCTACGAGCAGTACTTC. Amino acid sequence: CASSSRDIEAYEQYF.

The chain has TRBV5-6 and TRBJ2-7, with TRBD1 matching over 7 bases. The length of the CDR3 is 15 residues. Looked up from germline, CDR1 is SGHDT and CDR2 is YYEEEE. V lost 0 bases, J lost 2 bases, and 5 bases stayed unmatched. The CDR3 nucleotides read TGTGCCAGCAGCTTGGGACAGGGATTCGCCTACGAGCAGTACTTC. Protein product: CASSLGQGFAYEQYF.

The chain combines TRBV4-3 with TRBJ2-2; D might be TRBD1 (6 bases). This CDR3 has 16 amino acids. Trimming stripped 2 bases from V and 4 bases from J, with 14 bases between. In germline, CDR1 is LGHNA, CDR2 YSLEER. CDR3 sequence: CASSQFRPGVTGELFF. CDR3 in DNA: TGCGCCAGCAGCCAATTTAGGCCAGGGGTCACCGGGGAGCTGTTTTTT.

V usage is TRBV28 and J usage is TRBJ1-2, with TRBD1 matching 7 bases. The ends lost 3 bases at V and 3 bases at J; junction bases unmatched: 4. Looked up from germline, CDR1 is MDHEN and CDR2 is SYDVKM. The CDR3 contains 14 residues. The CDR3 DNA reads TGTGCCAGCAGTTTGACAGGGTCACACTATGGCTACACCTTC. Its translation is CASSLTGSHYGYTF.

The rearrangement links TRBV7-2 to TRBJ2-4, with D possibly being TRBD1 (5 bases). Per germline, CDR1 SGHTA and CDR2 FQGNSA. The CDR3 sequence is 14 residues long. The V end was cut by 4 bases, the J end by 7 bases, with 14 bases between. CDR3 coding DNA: TGTGCCAGCAGCTCACAACAGGTCAGGAACATTCAGTACTTC. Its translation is CASSSQQVRNIQYF. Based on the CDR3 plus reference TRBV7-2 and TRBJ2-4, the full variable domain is GAGVSQSPSNKVTEKGKDVELRCDPISGHTALYWYRQSLGQGLEFLIYFQGNSAPDKSGLPSDRFSAERTGGSVSTLTIQRTQQEDSAVYLCASSSQQVRNIQYFGAGTRLSVL.

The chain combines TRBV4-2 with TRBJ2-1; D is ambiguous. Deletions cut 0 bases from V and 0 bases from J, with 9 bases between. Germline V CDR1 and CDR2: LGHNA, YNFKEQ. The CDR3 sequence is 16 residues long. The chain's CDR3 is CASSQEAIASYNEQFF. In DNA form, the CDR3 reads TGTGCCAGCAGCCAAGAAGCGATTGCCTCCTACAATGAGCAGTTCTTC.

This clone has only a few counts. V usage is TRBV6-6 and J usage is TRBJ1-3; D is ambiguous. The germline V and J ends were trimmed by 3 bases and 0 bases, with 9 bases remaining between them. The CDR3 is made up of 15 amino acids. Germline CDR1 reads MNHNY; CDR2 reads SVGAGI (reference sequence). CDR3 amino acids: CASSYAPDSGNTIYF. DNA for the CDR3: TGTGCCAGCAGTTATGCCCCAGACTCTGGAAACACCATATATTTT.

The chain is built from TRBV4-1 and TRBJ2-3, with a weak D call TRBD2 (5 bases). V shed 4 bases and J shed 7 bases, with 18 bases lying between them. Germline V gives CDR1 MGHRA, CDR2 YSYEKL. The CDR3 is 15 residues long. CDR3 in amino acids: CASSRIGLAVNTQYF. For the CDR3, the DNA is TGCGCCAGCAGCCGGATAGGACTCGCGGTGAATACGCAGTATTTT.